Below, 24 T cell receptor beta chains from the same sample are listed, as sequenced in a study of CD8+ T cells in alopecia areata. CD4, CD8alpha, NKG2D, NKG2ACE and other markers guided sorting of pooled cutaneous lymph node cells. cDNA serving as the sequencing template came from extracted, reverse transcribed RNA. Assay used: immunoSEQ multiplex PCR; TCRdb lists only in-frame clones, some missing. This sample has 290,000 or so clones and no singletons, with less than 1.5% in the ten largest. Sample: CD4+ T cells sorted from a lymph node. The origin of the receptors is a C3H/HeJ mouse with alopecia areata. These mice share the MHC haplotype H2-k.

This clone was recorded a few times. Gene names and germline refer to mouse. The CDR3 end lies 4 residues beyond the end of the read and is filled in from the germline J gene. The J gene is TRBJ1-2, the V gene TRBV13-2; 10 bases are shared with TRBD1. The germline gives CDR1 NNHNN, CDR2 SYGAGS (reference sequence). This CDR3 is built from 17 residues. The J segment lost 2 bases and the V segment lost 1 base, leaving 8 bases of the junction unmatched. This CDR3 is CASGDPPGQGMNSDYTF. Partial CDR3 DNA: TGTGCCAGCGGTGATCCTCCGGGACAGGGGATGAACTCC.

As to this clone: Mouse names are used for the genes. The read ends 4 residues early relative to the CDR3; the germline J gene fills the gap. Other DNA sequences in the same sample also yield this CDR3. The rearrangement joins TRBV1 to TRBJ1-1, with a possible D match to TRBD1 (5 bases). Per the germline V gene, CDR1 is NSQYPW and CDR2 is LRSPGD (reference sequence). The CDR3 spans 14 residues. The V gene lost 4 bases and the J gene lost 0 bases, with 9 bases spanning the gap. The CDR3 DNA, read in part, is TGCACCTGCAGTGGCCCGGGACAGAACACA. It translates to CTCSGPGQNT. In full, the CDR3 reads CTCSGPGQNTEVFF.

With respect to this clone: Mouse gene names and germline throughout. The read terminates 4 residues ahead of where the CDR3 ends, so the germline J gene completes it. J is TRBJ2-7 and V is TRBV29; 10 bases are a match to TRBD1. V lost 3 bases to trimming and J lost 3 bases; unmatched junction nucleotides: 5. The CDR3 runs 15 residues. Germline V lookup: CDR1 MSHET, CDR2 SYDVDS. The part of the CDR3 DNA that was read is TGTGCTAGCAGTTTCCCCCGGGACAGGGGCTAT. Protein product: CASSFPRDRGY. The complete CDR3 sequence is CASSFPRDRGYEQYF. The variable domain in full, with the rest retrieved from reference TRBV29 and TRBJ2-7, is DMKVTQMPRYLIKRMGENVLLECGQDMSHETMYWYRQDPGLGLQLIYISYDVDSNSEGDIPKGYRVSRKKREHFSLILDSAKTNQTSVYFCASSFPRDRGYEQYFGPGTRLTVL.

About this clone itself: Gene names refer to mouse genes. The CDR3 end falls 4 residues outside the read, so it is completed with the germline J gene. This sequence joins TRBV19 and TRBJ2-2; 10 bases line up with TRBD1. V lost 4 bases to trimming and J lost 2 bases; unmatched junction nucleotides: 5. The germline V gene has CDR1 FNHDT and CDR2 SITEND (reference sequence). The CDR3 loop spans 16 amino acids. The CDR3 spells CASSPGQGKNTGQLYF. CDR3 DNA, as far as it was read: TGTGCCAGCAGTCCGGGACAGGGGAAGAACACCGGG.

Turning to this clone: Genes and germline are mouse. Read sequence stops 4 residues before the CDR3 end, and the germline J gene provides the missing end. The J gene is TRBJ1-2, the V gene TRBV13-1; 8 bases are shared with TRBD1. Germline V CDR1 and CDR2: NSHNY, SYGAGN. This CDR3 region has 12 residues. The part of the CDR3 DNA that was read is TGTGCCAGCAGTCAGGGGGCGTTC. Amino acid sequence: CASSQGAF. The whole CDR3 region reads CASSQGAFDYTF.

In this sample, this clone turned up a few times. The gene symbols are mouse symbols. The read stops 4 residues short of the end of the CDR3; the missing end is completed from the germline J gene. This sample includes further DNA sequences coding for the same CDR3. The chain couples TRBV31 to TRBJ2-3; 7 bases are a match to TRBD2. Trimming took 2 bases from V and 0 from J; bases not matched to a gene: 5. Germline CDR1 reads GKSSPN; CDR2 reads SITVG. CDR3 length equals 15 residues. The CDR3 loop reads CAWSTGGTSAETLYF. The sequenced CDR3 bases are TGTGCCTGGAGTACGGGGGGGACTAGTGCAGAA.

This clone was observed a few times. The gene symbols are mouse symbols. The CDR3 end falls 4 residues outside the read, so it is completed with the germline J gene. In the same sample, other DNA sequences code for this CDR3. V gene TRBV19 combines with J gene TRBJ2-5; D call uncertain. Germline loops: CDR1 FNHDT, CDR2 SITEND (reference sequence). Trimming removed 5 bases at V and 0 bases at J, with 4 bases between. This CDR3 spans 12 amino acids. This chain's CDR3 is CASRLNQDTQYF. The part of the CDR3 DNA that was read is TGTGCCAGCAGACTGAACCAAGAC.

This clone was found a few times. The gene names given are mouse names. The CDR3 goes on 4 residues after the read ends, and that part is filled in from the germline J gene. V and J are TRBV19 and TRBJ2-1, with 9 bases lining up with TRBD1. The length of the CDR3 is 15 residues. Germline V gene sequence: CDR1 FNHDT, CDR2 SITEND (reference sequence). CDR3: CASSERRDRDAEQFF. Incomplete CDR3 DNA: TGTGCCAGCAGTGAACGCCGGGACAGGGACGCT.

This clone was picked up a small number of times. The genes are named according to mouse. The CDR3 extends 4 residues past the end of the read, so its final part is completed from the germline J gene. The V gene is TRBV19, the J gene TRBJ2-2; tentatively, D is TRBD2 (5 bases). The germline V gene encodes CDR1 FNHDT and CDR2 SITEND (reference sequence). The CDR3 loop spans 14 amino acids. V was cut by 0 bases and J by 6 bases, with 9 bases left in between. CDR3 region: CASSIVEDSGQLYF. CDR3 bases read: TGTGCCAGCAGTATAGTAGAGGACTCCGGG.

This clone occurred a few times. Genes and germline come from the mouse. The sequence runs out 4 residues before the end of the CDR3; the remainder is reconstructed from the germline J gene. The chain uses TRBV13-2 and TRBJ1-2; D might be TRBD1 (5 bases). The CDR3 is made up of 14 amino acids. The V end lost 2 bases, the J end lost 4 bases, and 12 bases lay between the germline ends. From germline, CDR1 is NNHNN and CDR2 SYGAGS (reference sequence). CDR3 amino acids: CASGERQRASDYTF. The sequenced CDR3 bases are TGTGCCAGCGGTGAAAGACAGCGGGCCTCC.

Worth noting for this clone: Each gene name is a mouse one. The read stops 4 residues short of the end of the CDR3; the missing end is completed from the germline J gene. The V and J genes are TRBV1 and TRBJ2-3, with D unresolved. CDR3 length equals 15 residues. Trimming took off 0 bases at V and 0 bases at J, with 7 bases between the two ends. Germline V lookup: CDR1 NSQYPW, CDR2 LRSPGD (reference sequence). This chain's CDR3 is CTCSAEHSSAETLYF. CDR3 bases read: TGCACCTGCAGTGCAGAGCACTCTAGTGCAGAA. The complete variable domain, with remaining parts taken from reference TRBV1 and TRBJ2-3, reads VTLLEQNPRWRLVPRGQAVNLRCILKNSQYPWMSWYQQDLQKQLQWLFTLRSPGDKEVKSLPGADYLATRVTDTELRLQVANMSQGRTLYCTCSAEHSSAETLYFGSGTRLTVL.

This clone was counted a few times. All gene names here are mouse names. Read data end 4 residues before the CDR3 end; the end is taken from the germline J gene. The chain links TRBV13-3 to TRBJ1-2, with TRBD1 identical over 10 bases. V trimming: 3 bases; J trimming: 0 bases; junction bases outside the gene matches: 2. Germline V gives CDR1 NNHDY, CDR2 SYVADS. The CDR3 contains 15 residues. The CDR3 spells CASSVTGGANSDYTF. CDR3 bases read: TGTGCCAGCAGTGTGACAGGGGGCGCAAACTCC.

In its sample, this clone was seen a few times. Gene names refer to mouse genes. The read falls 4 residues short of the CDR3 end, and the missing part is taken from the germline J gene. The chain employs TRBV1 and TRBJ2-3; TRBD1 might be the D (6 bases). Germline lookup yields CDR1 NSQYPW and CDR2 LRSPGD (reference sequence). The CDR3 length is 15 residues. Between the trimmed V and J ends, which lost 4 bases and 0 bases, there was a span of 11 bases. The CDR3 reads CTCSGDKTSAETLYF. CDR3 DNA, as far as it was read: TGCACCTGCAGTGGGGACAAAACTAGTGCAGAA.

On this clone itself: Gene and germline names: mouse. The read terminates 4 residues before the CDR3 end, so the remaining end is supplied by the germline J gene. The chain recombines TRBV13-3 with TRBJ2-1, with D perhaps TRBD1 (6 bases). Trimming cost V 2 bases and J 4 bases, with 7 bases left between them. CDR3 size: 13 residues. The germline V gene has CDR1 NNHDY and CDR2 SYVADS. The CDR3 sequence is CASSETGYAEQFF. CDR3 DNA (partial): TGTGCCAGCAGTGAAACAGGGTATGCT.

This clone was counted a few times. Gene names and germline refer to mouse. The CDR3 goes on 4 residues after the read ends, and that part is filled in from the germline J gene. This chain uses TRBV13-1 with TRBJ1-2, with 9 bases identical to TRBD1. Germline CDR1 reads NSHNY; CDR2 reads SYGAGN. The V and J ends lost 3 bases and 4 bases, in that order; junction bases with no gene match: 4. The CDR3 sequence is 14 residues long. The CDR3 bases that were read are TGTGCCAGCAGTGGGGACAGGGAGGGCTCC. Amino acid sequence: CASSGDREGS. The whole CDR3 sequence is CASSGDREGSDYTF.

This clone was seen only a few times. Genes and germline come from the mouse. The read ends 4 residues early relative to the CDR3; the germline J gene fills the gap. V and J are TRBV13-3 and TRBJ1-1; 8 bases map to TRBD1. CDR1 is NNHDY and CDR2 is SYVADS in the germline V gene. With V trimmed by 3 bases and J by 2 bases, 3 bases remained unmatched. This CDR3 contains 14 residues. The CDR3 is CASSGTGLNTEVFF. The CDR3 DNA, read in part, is TGTGCCAGCAGTGGGACAGGGCTCAACACA.

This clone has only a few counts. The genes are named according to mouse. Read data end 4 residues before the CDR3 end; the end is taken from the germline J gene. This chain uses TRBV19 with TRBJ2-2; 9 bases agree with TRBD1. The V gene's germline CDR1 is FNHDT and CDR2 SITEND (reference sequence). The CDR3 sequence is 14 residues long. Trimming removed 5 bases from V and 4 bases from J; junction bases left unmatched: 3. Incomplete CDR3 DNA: TGTGCCAGCAGGACAGGGGGTGGCACCGGG. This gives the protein CASRTGGGTG. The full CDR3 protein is CASRTGGGTGQLYF.

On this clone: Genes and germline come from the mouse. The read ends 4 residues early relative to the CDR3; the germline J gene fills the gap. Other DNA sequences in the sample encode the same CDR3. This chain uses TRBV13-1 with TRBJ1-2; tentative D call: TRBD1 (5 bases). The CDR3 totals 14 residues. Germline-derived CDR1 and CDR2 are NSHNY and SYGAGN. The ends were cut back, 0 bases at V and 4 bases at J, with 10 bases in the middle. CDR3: CASSDAQGGSDYTF. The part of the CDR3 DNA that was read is TGTGCCAGCAGTGATGCCCAGGGAGGCTCC.

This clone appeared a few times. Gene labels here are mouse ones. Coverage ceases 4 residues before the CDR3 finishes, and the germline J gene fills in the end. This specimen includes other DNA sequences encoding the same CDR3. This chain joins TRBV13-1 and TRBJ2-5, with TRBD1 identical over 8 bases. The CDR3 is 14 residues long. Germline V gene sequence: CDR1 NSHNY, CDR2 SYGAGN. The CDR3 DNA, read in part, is TGTGCCAGCAGTGACAGGGGGCGAGGAGAC. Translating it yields CASSDRGRGD. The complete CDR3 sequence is CASSDRGRGDTQYF.

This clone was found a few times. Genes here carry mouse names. The sequenced part of the CDR3 DNA is TGTGCCTGGAGTCTAGCCTGGGGCTAT. Translated, it gives CAWSLAWGY. The entire CDR3 protein is CAWSLAWGYEQYF. V usage is TRBV31 and J usage is TRBJ2-7, with D perhaps matching TRBD2 (6 bases). The read halts 4 residues ahead of the CDR3 end, with the missing end drawn from the germline J gene. The ends were cut back, 0 bases at V and 3 bases at J, with 9 bases in the middle. The CDR3 has 13 amino acids. Germline lookup yields CDR1 GKSSPN and CDR2 SITVG.

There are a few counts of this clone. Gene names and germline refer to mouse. The sequenced part of the CDR3 DNA is TGTGCCAGCAGTTTAGAGTGGAGGGAAGAC. It yields the protein CASSLEWRED. The complete CDR3 sequence is CASSLEWREDTQYF. The chain uses TRBV14 and TRBJ2-5; D remains unclear. Read sequence stops 4 residues before the CDR3 end, and the germline J gene provides the missing end. From germline, CDR1 is SGHDT and CDR2 FRDEAV. The CDR3 is 14 amino acids.

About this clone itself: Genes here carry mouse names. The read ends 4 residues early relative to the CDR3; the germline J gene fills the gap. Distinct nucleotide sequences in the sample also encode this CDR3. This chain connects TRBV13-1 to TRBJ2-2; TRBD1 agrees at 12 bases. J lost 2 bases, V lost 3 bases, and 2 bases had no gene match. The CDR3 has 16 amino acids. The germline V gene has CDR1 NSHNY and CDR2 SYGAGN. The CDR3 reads CASSGGTGGNTGQLYF. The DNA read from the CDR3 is TGTGCCAGCAGTGGGGGGACAGGGGGCAACACCGGG.

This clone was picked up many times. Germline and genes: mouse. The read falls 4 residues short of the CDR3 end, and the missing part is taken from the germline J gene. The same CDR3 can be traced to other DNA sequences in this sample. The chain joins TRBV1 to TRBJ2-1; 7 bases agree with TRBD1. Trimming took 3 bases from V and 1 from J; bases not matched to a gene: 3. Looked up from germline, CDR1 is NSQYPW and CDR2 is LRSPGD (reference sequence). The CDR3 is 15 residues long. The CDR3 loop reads CTCSAGTANYAEQFF. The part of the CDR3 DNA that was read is TGCACCTGCAGTGCCGGGACAGCCAACTATGCT.

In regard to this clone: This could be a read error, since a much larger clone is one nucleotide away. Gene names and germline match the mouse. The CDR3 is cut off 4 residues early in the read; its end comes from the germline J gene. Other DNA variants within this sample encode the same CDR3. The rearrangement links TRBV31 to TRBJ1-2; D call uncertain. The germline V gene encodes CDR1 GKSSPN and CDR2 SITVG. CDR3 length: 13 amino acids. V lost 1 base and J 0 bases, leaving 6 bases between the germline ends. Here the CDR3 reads CAWSPTANSDYTF. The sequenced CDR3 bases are TGTGCCTGGAGTCCCACAGCAAACTCC.